Below, 31 T cell receptor beta chains from the same sample are listed, as sequenced in a study of blood T cell repertoires in COVID-19. Method: immunoSEQ multiplex PCR; TCRdb's copy keeps in-frame clones and lacks some. The sample lists under 300,000 clones; 83% were seen once. The sequenced sample consisted of peripheral blood. Receptors originate from a human donor in a cohort sampled during active COVID-19.

The chain couples TRBV7-9 to TRBJ2-7; TRBD2 agrees at 13 bases. The CDR3 has 17 residues. Germline V CDR1 and CDR2: SEHNR, FQNEAQ (reference sequence). Unmatched junction bases numbered 10, after V lost 4 bases and J lost 4 bases. The CDR3 is CASSSPLAGGPDYEQYF. The CDR3 DNA reads as TGTGCCAGCAGCTCCCCACTAGCGGGAGGGCCGGATTACGAGCAGTACTTC.

The chain recombines TRBV14 with TRBJ2-4; 9 positions match TRBD1. With V trimmed by 5 bases and J by 5 bases, 13 bases remained unmatched. Germline CDR1 SGHDN, CDR2 FVKESK. The CDR3 is 17 residues long. The CDR3 loop reads CASSRTGATRRQNIQYF. The CDR3 region has the DNA TGTGCCAGCAGCAGGACAGGGGCTACTCGGCGTCAAAACATTCAGTACTTC.

The genes are TRBV11-2 and TRBJ1-1, with unresolved D. Germline CDR1 reads SGHAT; CDR2 reads FQNNGV. The V gene lost 4 bases and the J gene lost 0 bases, with 6 bases spanning the gap. CDR3 length equals 13 residues. In nucleotides, the CDR3 is TGTGCCAGCAGCTATTATATGAACACTGAAGCTTTCTTT. It encodes CASSYYMNTEAFF.

In its sample, this clone was seen once. The chain couples TRBV6-5 to TRBJ2-1, with D possibly being TRBD2 (6 bases). This CDR3 comprises 16 residues. Germline loops: CDR1 MNHEY, CDR2 SVGAGI. Trimming pared 0 bases from V and 4 bases from J, leaving 13 bases between. CDR3 sequence reads: CASSYSQGDLYNEQFF. The CDR3 coding sequence is TGTGCCAGCAGTTACTCCCAAGGGGACTTATACAATGAGCAGTTCTTC.

There are a few counts of this clone. The chain uses TRBV12-3 or TRBV12-4 and TRBJ1-1; D unclear. The CDR3 sequence is 12 residues long. Trimming stripped 1 base from V and 10 bases from J, with 10 bases between. The CDR3 spells CASSLGLGGAFF. In nucleotides, the CDR3 is TGTGCCAGCAGTTTAGGGCTGGGAGGAGCTTTCTTT.

The chain is built from TRBV10-3 and TRBJ1-1; 8 bases agree with TRBD1. This CDR3 is built from 14 residues. Trimming removed 4 bases from V and 6 bases from J; junction bases left unmatched: 7. Germline V CDR1 and CDR2: ENHRY, SYGVKD. CDR3 DNA sequence: TGTGCCATCAGTGCGGGACAGGCAACCTCTGAAGCTTTCTTT. It yields the protein CAISAGQATSEAFF.

This rearrangement joins TRBV6-5 to TRBJ1-1; D perhaps matches TRBD1 (6 bases). V gave up 5 bases and J gave up 3 bases, with 10 bases separating them. The germline V gene has CDR1 MNHEY and CDR2 SVGAGI. The CDR3 is 13 amino acids. In nucleotides, the CDR3 is TGTGCCAGCAGTAGGGGGGGGGACACTGAAGCTTTCTTT. This gives the protein CASSRGGDTEAFF.

The chain is built from TRBV20-1 and TRBJ2-1; 11 bases are shared with TRBD2. The CDR3 is 16 residues long. CDR1 is DFQATT and CDR2 is SNEGSKA in the germline V gene (reference sequence). The V gene end was trimmed by 3 bases and the J gene end by 5 bases; junction bases not matched to a gene: 9. The CDR3 loop reads CSASGLGTSGNNEQFF. The CDR3 DNA reads TGCAGTGCTAGTGGATTAGGGACTAGCGGAAACAATGAGCAGTTCTTC.

V and J are TRBV7-3 and TRBJ2-3; D might be TRBD1 (6 bases). Germline V gives CDR1 SGHTA, CDR2 FQGTGA. The V gene lost 5 bases and the J gene lost 1 base, with 13 bases spanning the gap. This CDR3 is built from 15 residues. The CDR3 sequence: CASSRQVSGTDTQYF. As DNA, the CDR3 is TGTGCCAGCAGCCGACAGGTCTCTGGCACAGATACGCAGTATTTT.

This clone was recorded a few times. This chain uses TRBV19 with TRBJ1-2, with 9 bases identical to TRBD1. Germline loops: CDR1 LNHDA, CDR2 SQIVND (reference sequence). With V trimmed by 7 bases and J by 5 bases, 5 bases remained unmatched. The CDR3 is made up of 13 amino acids. The CDR3 is CASKPTGGYGYTF. The CDR3 region has the DNA TGTGCCAGTAAGCCGACAGGGGGATATGGCTACACCTTC.

The chain uses TRBV7-9 and TRBJ1-1, with D tentatively TRBD1 (5 bases). The CDR3 covers 14 residues. The V and J ends lost 5 bases and 1 base respectively, with 11 bases between them. CDR1 and CDR2 from the germline V gene are SEHNR and FQNEAQ (reference sequence). CDR3 coding DNA: TGTGCCAGCAGCCCTCACGGACAGAACACTGAAGCTTTCTTT. It encodes CASSPHGQNTEAFF.

The V call is TRBV11-3, the J call TRBJ2-1; 9 bases fit TRBD1. This CDR3 is built from 15 residues. Germline V gene sequence: CDR1 SGHNT, CDR2 YENEEA. V shed 0 bases, J shed 7 bases, and the junction held 4 bases outside the gene matches. The CDR3 here is CASSLDPGTGNEQFF. CDR3 bases: TGTGCCAGCAGCTTAGATCCCGGGACAGGGAATGAGCAGTTCTTC. The full variable domain, completed using reference TRBV11-3 and TRBJ2-1, is EAGVVQSPRYKIIEKKQPVAFWCNPISGHNTLYWYLQNLGQGPELLIRYENEEAVDDSQLPKDRFSAERLKGVDSTLKIQPAELGDSAVYLCASSLDPGTGNEQFFGPGTRLTVL.

This sequence joins TRBV19 and TRBJ1-1; 8 bases fit TRBD1. The germline V gene encodes CDR1 LNHDA and CDR2 SQIVND (reference sequence). The CDR3 sequence is 14 residues long. V gave up 11 bases and J gave up 1 base; unmatched junction bases: 9. CDR3 coding DNA: TGTGCCGTTACGAGGGGGACAGGGAACACTGAAGCTTTCTTT. Translating gives CAVTRGTGNTEAFF. The whole variable domain, filled in from reference TRBV19 and TRBJ1-1, reads DGGITQSPKYLFRKEGQNVTLSCEQNLNHDAMYWYRQDPGQGLRLIYYSQIVNDFQKGDIAEGYSVSREKKESFPLTVTSAQKNPTAFYLCAVTRGTGNTEAFFGQGTRLTVV.

The rearrangement links TRBV25-1 to TRBJ1-2, with D perhaps matching TRBD1 (5 bases). The germline V gene has CDR1 MGHDK and CDR2 SYGVNS. Deletions cut 1 base from V and 8 bases from J, with 14 bases between. CDR3 size: 14 residues. CDR3 residues: CASSESQGVGGYTF. Here the CDR3 DNA reads TGTGCCAGCAGTGAATCGCAGGGTGTGGGCGGCTACACCTTC.

The V call is TRBV4-1, the J call TRBJ2-5, with 12 nucleotides matching TRBD2. The ends lost 5 bases at V and 5 bases at J; junction bases unmatched: 6. CDR1 MGHRA and CDR2 YSYEKL come from the germline V gene. The CDR3 is made up of 15 amino acids. DNA for the CDR3: TGCGCCAGCAGCTCTAGCGGGGGGGCACGGGAGACCCAGTACTTC. Translating gives CASSSSGGARETQYF.

J is TRBJ1-5 and V is TRBV6-6, with 8 bases that match TRBD1. V gave up 4 bases and J gave up 5 bases; unmatched junction bases: 1. Per germline, CDR1 MNHNY and CDR2 SVGAGI (reference sequence). The CDR3 contains 13 residues. Here the CDR3 DNA reads TGTGCCAGCAGTTCGACAGGGGATCAGCCCCAGCATTTT. The encoded protein is CASSSTGDQPQHF.

The V call is TRBV7-9, the J call TRBJ2-2; TRBD2 matches 8 bases. The V gene's germline CDR1 is SEHNR and CDR2 FQNEAQ (reference sequence). The length of the CDR3 is 16 residues. Trimming took 2 bases from V and 3 from J; bases not matched to a gene: 5. CDR3 nucleotide sequence: TGTGCCAGCAGCTTAAGGCGGGGGGATGACACCGGGGAGCTGTTTTTT. Protein product: CASSLRRGDDTGELFF.

This chain connects TRBV5-5 to TRBJ2-3; a possible D gene is TRBD2 (7 bases). The CDR3 consists of 16 residues. V was cut by 5 bases and J by 2 bases, with 18 bases left in between. Germline V gives CDR1 SGHKS, CDR2 YYEKEE (reference sequence). CDR3 nucleotide sequence: TGTGCCAGCAGTCTCAGCGGGACAATTAACACAGATACGCAGTATTTT. Translation: CASSLSGTINTDTQYF.

V is TRBV5-1 and J is TRBJ2-7; D gene uncertain. Germline V lookup: CDR1 SGHRS, CDR2 YFSETQ. This CDR3 is built from 17 residues. V was cut by 0 bases and J by 3 bases, with 19 bases left in between. CDR3: CASSLASSFGTFYEQYF. The CDR3 DNA follows: TGCGCCAGCAGCTTGGCTTCATCGTTTGGCACGTTCTACGAGCAGTACTTC. Full variable domain (rest looked up from reference TRBV5-1 and TRBJ2-7): KAGVTQTPRYLIKTRGQQVTLSCSPISGHRSVSWYQQTPGQGLQFLFEYFSETQRNKGNFPGRFSGRQFSNSRSEMNVSTLELGDSALYLCASSLASSFGTFYEQYFGPGTRLTVT.

A word on this clone: The same CDR3 is also encoded by other DNA sequences in this sample. The V call is TRBV27, the J call TRBJ2-1; 10 bases match TRBD2. CDR3 length: 16 amino acids. Germline values: CDR1 MNHEY, CDR2 SMNVEV (reference sequence). With 2 bases clipped from V and 7 bases from J, the junction kept 8 bases outside the gene matches. CDR3 bases: TGTGCCAGCAGTTTAGGAGGGCTAGCGGGAGATAATGAGCAGTTCTTC. Amino acids: CASSLGGLAGDNEQFF.

Worth noting for this clone: At one end, the junction sequence differs from germline, possibly due to a read error. The chain recombines TRBV7-7 with TRBJ2-1, with D maybe TRBD1 (5 bases). Germline V gene sequence: CDR1 SSHAT, CDR2 FNYEAQ (reference sequence). This CDR3 region has 16 residues. The CDR3, as DNA: TGTGCTAGCAGCTCCAGAGAGGCGTCAGGGCGAAATGAGCAGTTCTTC. Protein product: CASSSREASGRNEQFF.

The J gene is TRBJ1-2, the V gene TRBV19; D may be TRBD1 (6 bases). Germline CDR1 reads LNHDA; CDR2 reads SQIVND (reference sequence). The ends were cut back, 4 bases at V and 3 bases at J, with 9 bases in the middle. The CDR3 totals 13 residues. The DNA of the CDR3 is TGTGCCAGTAGTAACGACAGGTACTATGGCTACACCTTC. It translates to CASSNDRYYGYTF.

For this clone: Other DNA sequences in the sample encode the same CDR3. This chain joins TRBV7-2 and TRBJ1-3, with no clear D. This CDR3 has 12 residues. The germline V and J ends were trimmed by 5 bases and 3 bases, with 5 bases remaining between them. Per germline, CDR1 SGHTA and CDR2 FQGNSA. The CDR3 here is CASSPSGNTIYF. CDR3 bases: TGTGCCAGCAGCCCGAGTGGAAACACCATATATTTT.

CDR3 DNA: TGTGCCACCAGCCCCCGGGCGGGAGCCGGTCATGAGCAGTTCTTC. Translating it yields CATSPRAGAGHEQFF. J is TRBJ2-1 and V is TRBV24-1; 7 nucleotides match TRBD2. This CDR3 comprises 15 residues. Per germline, CDR1 KGHDR and CDR2 SFDVKD. V was clipped by 7 bases and J by 8 bases; unmatched bases: 13.

This clone was seen at least ten times. The chain couples TRBV6-6 to TRBJ1-5; possibly TRBD1 for D (6 bases). V lost 5 bases to trimming and J lost 1 base, with 12 bases between them. CDR3 length equals 15 residues. From germline, CDR1 is MNHNY and CDR2 SVGAGI (reference sequence). CDR3 nucleotides: TGTGCCAGCAGTATACAGGGAGGGAGCAATCAGCCCCAGCATTTT. Its protein product is CASSIQGGSNQPQHF.

This chain uses TRBV18 with TRBJ2-7, with TRBD1 as a possible D gene (5 bases). V lost 2 bases, J lost 1 base, and 9 bases lay in between. The CDR3 totals 14 residues. CDR1 KGHSH and CDR2 LQKENI come from the germline V gene. The CDR3 DNA is TGTGCCAGCTCACCAGTTGACAGTTCCTACGAGCAGTACTTC. Encoded protein: CASSPVDSSYEQYF.

In its sample, this clone was seen once. The chain is built from TRBV9 and TRBJ1-2; TRBD1 might be the D (5 bases). CDR3 length equals 14 residues. The V gene lost 4 bases and the J gene lost 4 bases, with 14 bases spanning the gap. Germline V gene sequence: CDR1 SGDLS, CDR2 YYNGEE. The CDR3 bases are TGTGCCAGCAGCTCACAGGACCCCTTCTATGGCTACACCTTC. Translated: CASSSQDPFYGYTF.

The chain carries TRBV7-9 and TRBJ2-1, with TRBD1 matching 7 bases. The CDR3 covers 18 residues. CDR1 SEHNR and CDR2 FQNEAQ come from the germline V gene (reference sequence). Trimming removed 5 bases from V and 0 bases from J; junction bases left unmatched: 13. The CDR3 here is CASSALTSTGFSYNEQFF. The CDR3 DNA sequence: TGTGCCAGCAGCGCCTTAACTTCGACAGGGTTCTCCTACAATGAGCAGTTCTTC.

The V and J genes are TRBV7-2 and TRBJ2-1, with 9 bases that match TRBD2. Trimming removed 4 bases from V and 4 bases from J; junction bases left unmatched: 5. CDR1 is SGHTA and CDR2 is FQGNSA in the germline V gene. The CDR3 is 15 amino acids. Here the CDR3 DNA reads TGTGCCAGCAGCTCAGCGGGAGGACTATACAATGAGCAGTTCTTC. It specifies CASSSAGGLYNEQFF.

V gene TRBV4-1 combines with J gene TRBJ1-3, with TRBD1 matching 7 bases. The CDR3 totals 16 residues. Germline-derived CDR1 and CDR2 are MGHRA and YSYEKL. Trimming at V came to 1 base and at J to 9 bases, leaving 12 bases not matched to a gene. The CDR3 loop reads CASSQVRAGTAATIYF. CDR3 nucleotides: TGCGCCAGCAGCCAAGTTCGAGCCGGGACAGCCGCCACCATATATTTT.

The V gene is TRBV5-5, the J gene TRBJ1-1, with a possible D match to TRBD1 (6 bases). Germline CDR1 reads SGHKS; CDR2 reads YYEKEE (reference sequence). Trimming stripped 1 base from V and 6 bases from J, with 10 bases between. There are 13 residues in the CDR3. The CDR3 sequence is CASSLTGSPEAFF. The DNA of the CDR3 is TGTGCCAGCAGCTTGACAGGGTCCCCTGAAGCTTTCTTT.